This TCR beta chain was sequenced during a study of shared clonotypes between healthy human individuals. Whole-study results and caveats: A small donor pool kept down the genetic and exposure-history diversity that was represented.

From germline, CDR1 is SGHTA and CDR2 FQGTGA. Trimming took 4 bases from V and 6 from J, leaving 11 bases between them. The CDR3 runs to 13 residues. A remark on this clone: The antigen remains unidentified.

Researchers divided each subset's genomic DNA evenly across several immunoSEQ plates. Method: immunoSEQ multiplex PCR; TCRdb's copy keeps in-frame clones and lacks some. The sample yields under 2.5 million clones, 85% to 95% seen once. Donors, healthy HIV-negative adults, lacked recent acute infections or vaccinations. The specimen sequenced was naive CD4+ T cells from PBMCs. Subset indicated: CD45RA+ positively selected. The receptor comes from a man between 18 and 35 years old in good health. Some clones in this sample may be carry-over from other donors' samples. The chain couples TRBV7-3 to TRBJ2-3; D uncertain. The CDR3 is CASSSQTGDTQYF. The DNA of the CDR3 is TGTGCCAGCAGCTCCCAAACTGGGGATACGCAGTATTTT.